This entry describes one T cell receptor beta chain. What it recognizes is unknown. Amplification used 60 Vbeta primers and 13 Jbeta primers. The assay was immunoSEQ multiplex PCR, and TCRdb's table has in-frame clones only and misses some. Of over 55,000 clones in the sample, about 70% were seen once. This sample was included in a study of cytomegalovirus exposure and HLA in healthy donors. Notes on the study in general: The study reported that TCR beta sequences accurately predicted HLA-A and HLA-B alleles in most subjects. A previous analysis found most TCR beta V segments productive roughly 87% or roughly 30% of the time.

V lost 0 bases and J lost 2, with 7 bases in between. The CDR3 extends over 14 amino acids. Germline V gene sequence: CDR1 LNHNV, CDR2 YYDKDF (reference sequence). The TCR sequence derives from a woman aged 50 to 60 in good health and CMV-seropositive. The J gene is TRBJ1-2, the V gene TRBV15, with D uncertain. Sequencing was done on a sample of PBMCs. In DNA, the CDR3 is TGTGCCACCAGCAGAGATCTCGGGAACTATGGCTACACCTTC. Protein sequence: CATSRDLGNYGYTF.